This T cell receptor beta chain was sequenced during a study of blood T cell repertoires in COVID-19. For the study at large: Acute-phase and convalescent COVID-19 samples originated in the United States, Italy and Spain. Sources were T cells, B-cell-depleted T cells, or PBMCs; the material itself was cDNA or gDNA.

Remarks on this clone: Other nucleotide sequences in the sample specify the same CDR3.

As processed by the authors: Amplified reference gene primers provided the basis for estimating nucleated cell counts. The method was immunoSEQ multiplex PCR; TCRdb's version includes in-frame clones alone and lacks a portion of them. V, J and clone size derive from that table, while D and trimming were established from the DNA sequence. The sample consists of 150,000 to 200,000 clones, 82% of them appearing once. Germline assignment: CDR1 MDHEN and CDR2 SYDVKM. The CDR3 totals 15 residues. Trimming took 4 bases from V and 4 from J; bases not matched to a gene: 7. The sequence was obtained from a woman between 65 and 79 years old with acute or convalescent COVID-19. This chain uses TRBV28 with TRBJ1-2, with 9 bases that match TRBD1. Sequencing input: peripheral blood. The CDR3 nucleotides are TGTGCCAGCAGTTCCGGGACAGGGCTTAGCTATGGCTACACCTTC. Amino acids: CASSSGTGLSYGYTF.